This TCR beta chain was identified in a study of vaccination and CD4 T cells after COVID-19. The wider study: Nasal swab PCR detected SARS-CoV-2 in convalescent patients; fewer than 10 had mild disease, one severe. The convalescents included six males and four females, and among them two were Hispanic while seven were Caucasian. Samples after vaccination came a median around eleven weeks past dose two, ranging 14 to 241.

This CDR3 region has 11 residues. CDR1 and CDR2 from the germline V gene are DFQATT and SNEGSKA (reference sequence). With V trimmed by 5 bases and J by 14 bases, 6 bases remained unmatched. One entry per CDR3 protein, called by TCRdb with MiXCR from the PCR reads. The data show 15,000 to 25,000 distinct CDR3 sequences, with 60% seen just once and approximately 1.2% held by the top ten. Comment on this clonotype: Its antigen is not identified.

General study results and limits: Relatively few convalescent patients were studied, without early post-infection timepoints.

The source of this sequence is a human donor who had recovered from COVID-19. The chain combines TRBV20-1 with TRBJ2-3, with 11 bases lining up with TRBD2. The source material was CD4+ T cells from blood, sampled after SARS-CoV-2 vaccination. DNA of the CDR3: TGCAGTGCTGGGGCTAGCGGGAGGCCGTATTTT. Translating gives CSAGASGRPYF.